These T cell receptor beta chains were read from a single sample in a study of blood T cell repertoires in COVID-19. Profiled with immunoSEQ multiplex PCR; TCRdb holds only in-frame clones, not every one. The top ten hold approximately 5% of the sample, which has more than 300,000 clones, under 85% seen once. The sequencing sample was made of PBMCs or T cells enriched from blood (not recorded which). Receptors originate from a woman aged 45-65 years who had recovered from COVID-19. CDR3s include the opening cysteine and the closing phenylalanine or tryptophan. The D gene is left open where the match is weak. Some rows mark clone size as missing; the rest say once, few, many or name a class of expanded clone.

clone_size: .; v_call: TRBV25-1; j_call: TRBJ1-1; d_call: .; cdr3_nt: TGTGCCAGCAGCCCCTTGGAGTTGAACACTGAAGCTTTCTTT; cdr3_aa: CASSPLELNTEAFF
clone_size: once; v_call: TRBV28; j_call: TRBJ1-2; d_call: TRBD1; cdr3_nt: TGTGCCAGCAGTTTTGAAAAGGACAGGCCCCCGAACTATGGCTACACCTTC; cdr3_aa: CASSFEKDRPPNYGYTF
clone_size: .; v_call: TRBV23-1; j_call: TRBJ1-4; d_call: .; cdr3_nt: TGCGCCAGCATCCCGCGACAGGAGGTCGAAAAACTGTTTTTT; cdr3_aa: CASIPRQEVEKLFF
clone_size: .; v_call: TRBV14; j_call: TRBJ2-3; d_call: .; cdr3_nt: TGTGCCAGCAGCCAACCCCCCGGTACGCAGTATTTT; cdr3_aa: CASSQPPGTQYF
clone_size: .; v_call: TRBV4-2; j_call: TRBJ2-3; d_call: TRBD2; cdr3_nt: TGTGCCAGCAGCCATGCTCCCGGGGCGGGAGAGATAGCAGATACGCAGTATTTT; cdr3_aa: CASSHAPGAGEIADTQYF
clone_size: .; v_call: TRBV7-2; j_call: TRBJ2-5; d_call: TRBD1; cdr3_nt: TGTGCCAGCAGCTCCCAGCCGGGACAGGGGAAAGAGACCCAGTACTTC; cdr3_aa: CASSSQPGQGKETQYF
clone_size: medium-sized; v_call: TRBV30; j_call: TRBJ1-5; d_call: .; cdr3_nt: TGTGCCTGGAGTCCCCGGACAGAGAAAAGCAATCAGCCCCAGCATTTT; cdr3_aa: CAWSPRTEKSNQPQHF
clone_size: .; v_call: TRBV6-5; j_call: TRBJ1-2; d_call: .; cdr3_nt: TGTGCCAGCAGTTACGGGGGGACTAACTATGGCTACACCTTC; cdr3_aa: CASSYGGTNYGYTF
clone_size: few; v_call: TRBV19; j_call: TRBJ2-7; d_call: .; cdr3_nt: TGTGCCAGTAGTATAGGGCACGAGCAGTACTTC; cdr3_aa: CASSIGHEQYF
clone_size: .; v_call: TRBV6-5; j_call: TRBJ2-3; d_call: .; cdr3_nt: TGTGCTACCGGGGTGGGGAGACCATTCACAGATACGCAGTATTTT; cdr3_aa: CATGVGRPFTDTQYF
clone_size: .; v_call: TRBV11-3; j_call: TRBJ1-4; d_call: TRBD1; cdr3_nt: TGTGCCAGCAGTCCTGGAGCCGGTTTAAGGACAGGGCCTGAAAAACTGTTTTTT; cdr3_aa: CASSPGAGLRTGPEKLFF
clone_size: few; v_call: TRBV12-3/TRBV12-4; j_call: TRBJ1-1; d_call: .; cdr3_nt: TGTGCCAGCAACATTTATACCTCAGATGAAGCTTTCTTT; cdr3_aa: CASNIYTSDEAFF
clone_size: .; v_call: TRBV29-1; j_call: TRBJ2-1; d_call: .; cdr3_nt: TGCAGCGTATGGGCCCAAGAGCAGTTCTTC; cdr3_aa: CSVWAQEQFF
clone_size: .; v_call: TRBV6-1; j_call: TRBJ1-1; d_call: .; cdr3_nt: TGTGCCAGCAGTTATCAGGGCGGTACTGAAGCTTTCTTT; cdr3_aa: CASSYQGGTEAFF
clone_size: .; v_call: TRBV7-2; j_call: TRBJ1-4; d_call: TRBD1; cdr3_nt: TGTGCCAGCAGCTTTCAGGGGGCGACTAATGAAAAACTGTTTTTT; cdr3_aa: CASSFQGATNEKLFF
clone_size: .; v_call: TRBV7-2; j_call: TRBJ1-2; d_call: .; cdr3_nt: TGTGCCAGCAGCTTTCCCGACAGCCTTTCTGGCTACACCTTC; cdr3_aa: CASSFPDSLSGYTF
clone_size: .; v_call: TRBV27; j_call: TRBJ2-7; d_call: .; cdr3_nt: TGTGCCAGCAGTTTATTCCTACAGGGCCACGAGCAGTACTTC; cdr3_aa: CASSLFLQGHEQYF
clone_size: .; v_call: TRBV2; j_call: TRBJ2-1; d_call: TRBD2; cdr3_nt: TGTGCCAGCAGTGATCCTCTAGCGGGGGGGCTTGAGCAGTTCTTC; cdr3_aa: CASSDPLAGGLEQFF
clone_size: .; v_call: TRBV30; j_call: TRBJ1-3; d_call: .; cdr3_nt: TGTGCCTGGAAATGGCGGGAAGTAGGGCGCTCTGGAAACACCATATATTTT; cdr3_aa: CAWKWREVGRSGNTIYF
clone_size: once; v_call: TRBV6-2/TRBV6-3; j_call: TRBJ1-2; d_call: .; cdr3_nt: TGTGCCAGCAGTTACTCGAGGCAGCCTAACTATGGCTACACCTTC; cdr3_aa: CASSYSRQPNYGYTF
clone_size: .; v_call: TRBV12-3/TRBV12-4; j_call: TRBJ1-1; d_call: .; cdr3_nt: TGTGCCAGCACTCTACGGGGTGAAGCTTTCTTT; cdr3_aa: CASTLRGEAFF
clone_size: few; v_call: TRBV18; j_call: TRBJ1-3; d_call: .; cdr3_nt: TGTGCCAGCTCACCACAACAGGGCTCTGGAAACACCATATATTTT; cdr3_aa: CASSPQQGSGNTIYF
clone_size: .; v_call: TRBV10-1; j_call: TRBJ2-7; d_call: .; cdr3_nt: TGCGCCAGCACCAAACATGGGGGGGCGGAGGAGCAGTACTTC; cdr3_aa: CASTKHGGAEEQYF
clone_size: once; v_call: TRBV3-1/TRBV3-2; j_call: TRBJ2-5; d_call: TRBD1; cdr3_nt: TGTGCCAGCAGCCAGGGACAGGGGTTCCAAGAGACCCAGTACTTC; cdr3_aa: CASSQGQGFQETQYF
clone_size: .; v_call: TRBV30; j_call: TRBJ2-1; d_call: .; cdr3_nt: TGTGCCTGGAGTGTACGACGAGGCGAGCAGTTCTTC; cdr3_aa: CAWSVRRGEQFF
clone_size: .; v_call: TRBV4-2; j_call: TRBJ1-5; d_call: .; cdr3_nt: TGTGCCAGCAGCCAAGAAGTCGGGGTTGGGATCAATCAGCCCCAGCATTTT; cdr3_aa: CASSQEVGVGINQPQHF
clone_size: .; v_call: TRBV7-3; j_call: TRBJ2-2; d_call: .; cdr3_nt: TGTGCCAGCAGCTTATCGACGGGGCGGGGAGCTACGAACACCGGGGAGCTGTTTTTT; cdr3_aa: CASSLSTGRGATNTGELFF
clone_size: .; v_call: TRBV6-5; j_call: TRBJ1-6; d_call: .; cdr3_nt: TGTGCCAGCAGCCGACAGAGCTCCTATAATTCACCCCTCCACTTT; cdr3_aa: CASSRQSSYNSPLHF
clone_size: .; v_call: TRBV2; j_call: TRBJ1-4; d_call: .; cdr3_nt: TGTGCCAGCAGCGCCGGGGGAGAAAAACTGTTTTTT; cdr3_aa: CASSAGGEKLFF
clone_size: .; v_call: TRBV7-9; j_call: TRBJ2-3; d_call: .; cdr3_nt: TGTGCCAGCAGCCCCGGGATCATCGGAGATACGCAGTATTTT; cdr3_aa: CASSPGIIGDTQYF
clone_size: .; v_call: TRBV7-9; j_call: TRBJ2-1; d_call: TRBD2; cdr3_nt: TGTGCCAGCAGCCCCTGGGTGGGGACTAGCCCTGAGCAGTTCTTC; cdr3_aa: CASSPWVGTSPEQFF
clone_size: .; v_call: TRBV24-1; j_call: TRBJ1-2; d_call: TRBD1; cdr3_nt: TGTGCCACCAGTGATCCGAGGGACAGCCCCCTCTATGGCTACACCTTC; cdr3_aa: CATSDPRDSPLYGYTF
clone_size: .; v_call: TRBV5-8; j_call: TRBJ1-1; d_call: .; cdr3_nt: TGTGCCAGCAACATGAACACTGAAGCTTTCTTT; cdr3_aa: CASNMNTEAFF
clone_size: .; v_call: TRBV11-2; j_call: TRBJ1-2; d_call: TRBD1; cdr3_nt: TGTGCCAGCAGCTCCCCGGGACAGACTTTCTATGGCTACACCTTC; cdr3_aa: CASSSPGQTFYGYTF
clone_size: .; v_call: TRBV5-1; j_call: TRBJ2-2; d_call: TRBD1; cdr3_nt: TGCGCCAGCAGCTCCGCAATGGGGACAGCCAACACCGGGGAGCTGTTTTTT; cdr3_aa: CASSSAMGTANTGELFF
clone_size: .; v_call: TRBV28; j_call: TRBJ2-1; d_call: TRBD2; cdr3_nt: TGTGCCAGCAGTTCTCCGCCGGGGGGTATCGACAATGAGCAGTTCTTC; cdr3_aa: CASSSPPGGIDNEQFF
clone_size: .; v_call: TRBV11-3; j_call: TRBJ1-1; d_call: TRBD1; cdr3_nt: TGTGCCAGCAGCCCAAGGACAGGGTGGGACACTGAAGCTTTCTTT; cdr3_aa: CASSPRTGWDTEAFF
clone_size: .; v_call: TRBV5-1; j_call: TRBJ1-1; d_call: .; cdr3_nt: TGCGCCAGCAGCTTGGCCGGAGCGGGGAACGAAGCTTTCTTT; cdr3_aa: CASSLAGAGNEAFF
clone_size: .; v_call: TRBV4-2; j_call: TRBJ1-2; d_call: .; cdr3_nt: TGTGCCAGCAGCCAGGGACATGGGGACTATGGCTACACCTTC; cdr3_aa: CASSQGHGDYGYTF
clone_size: .; v_call: TRBV7-6; j_call: TRBJ2-1; d_call: TRBD1; cdr3_nt: TGTGCCAGCAGCCTGGCCGGGACAGACTACAATGAGCAGTTCTTC; cdr3_aa: CASSLAGTDYNEQFF
clone_size: .; v_call: TRBV27; j_call: TRBJ1-1; d_call: TRBD1; cdr3_nt: TGTGCCAGCGCCAAGGAGGGGGCGGGGAGCCCTGAAGCTTTCTTT; cdr3_aa: CASAKEGAGSPEAFF
clone_size: .; v_call: TRBV30; j_call: TRBJ1-5; d_call: TRBD1; cdr3_nt: TGTGCCTGGAGCTCGGACAGGAATCAGCCCCAGCATTTT; cdr3_aa: CAWSSDRNQPQHF
clone_size: once; v_call: TRBV7-9; j_call: TRBJ1-4; d_call: .; cdr3_nt: TGTGCCAGCAGCCCTAGACGGCTCACGTCAACTAATGAAAAACTGTTTTTT; cdr3_aa: CASSPRRLTSTNEKLFF
clone_size: .; v_call: TRBV6-2/TRBV6-3; j_call: TRBJ2-2; d_call: TRBD2; cdr3_nt: TGTGCCAGCAGTTACGATCGGCGGGAGGGCCCCGGGGAGCTGTTTTTT; cdr3_aa: CASSYDRREGPGELFF
clone_size: many; v_call: TRBV25-1; j_call: TRBJ1-1; d_call: TRBD1; cdr3_nt: TGTGCCAGCAGTGAATCCGGGACAGGGTTATCGAACACTGAAGCTTTCTTT; cdr3_aa: CASSESGTGLSNTEAFF
clone_size: .; v_call: TRBV19; j_call: TRBJ1-1; d_call: .; cdr3_nt: TGTGCCAGTACCAAAGAACCCCAGGGAAGAGATGAAGCTTTCTTT; cdr3_aa: CASTKEPQGRDEAFF
clone_size: .; v_call: TRBV5-1; j_call: TRBJ1-2; d_call: .; cdr3_nt: TGCGCCAGCAGCTCCTCCTATGGCTACACCTTC; cdr3_aa: CASSSSYGYTF
clone_size: .; v_call: TRBV7-9; j_call: TRBJ2-7; d_call: .; cdr3_nt: TGTGCCAGCAGCTTCGGTTACTTGGACGAGCAGTACTTC; cdr3_aa: CASSFGYLDEQYF
clone_size: .; v_call: TRBV11-2; j_call: TRBJ2-2; d_call: TRBD2; cdr3_nt: TGTGCCAGCAGCTTGGGGAGGGAGCGTAACGGGGAGCTGTTTTTT; cdr3_aa: CASSLGRERNGELFF
clone_size: once; v_call: TRBV7-2; j_call: TRBJ2-1; d_call: .; cdr3_nt: TGTGCCAGCCAGCCGGGGATCTCCTACAATGAGCAGTTCTTC; cdr3_aa: CASQPGISYNEQFF
clone_size: .; v_call: TRBV5-1; j_call: TRBJ1-2; d_call: TRBD1; cdr3_nt: TGCGCCAGCAGCTCAACGGGACAGAATTATGGCTACACCTTC; cdr3_aa: CASSSTGQNYGYTF
clone_size: .; v_call: TRBV10-3; j_call: TRBJ1-2; d_call: .; cdr3_nt: TGTGCCATCCAGACACCGAACTATGGCTACACCTTC; cdr3_aa: CAIQTPNYGYTF
clone_size: .; v_call: TRBV5-4; j_call: TRBJ1-6; d_call: .; cdr3_nt: TGTGCCAGCAGCTTGGACAGCCATCAGAGCTCACCCCTCCACTTT; cdr3_aa: CASSLDSHQSSPLHF
clone_size: few; v_call: TRBV11-2; j_call: TRBJ1-2; d_call: .; cdr3_nt: TGTGCCAGCAGCCCCCAGATGGGGACACGTGGTTACACCTTC; cdr3_aa: CASSPQMGTRGYTF
clone_size: .; v_call: TRBV18; j_call: TRBJ1-1; d_call: .; cdr3_nt: TGTGCCAGCTCACCACCTCGGACAGATGAATCTTTCTTT; cdr3_aa: CASSPPRTDESFF
clone_size: .; v_call: TRBV7-9; j_call: TRBJ2-7; d_call: .; cdr3_nt: TGTGCCACCACAGTCAGTAAACCCTACGAGCAGTACTTC; cdr3_aa: CATTVSKPYEQYF
clone_size: .; v_call: TRBV10-3; j_call: TRBJ1-2; d_call: TRBD1; cdr3_nt: TGTGCCACCCAGGACAGGGGGGCCTATGGCTACATCTTC; cdr3_aa: CATQDRGAYGYIF
clone_size: .; v_call: TRBV18; j_call: TRBJ1-3; d_call: TRBD1; cdr3_nt: TGTGCCAGCTCAACCCCGGGACAGGGCTTTACTGGAAACACCATATATTTT; cdr3_aa: CASSTPGQGFTGNTIYF
clone_size: few; v_call: TRBV23-1; j_call: TRBJ1-1; d_call: .; cdr3_nt: TGCGCCAGCAGTCAACGGTCCGGGATTGGGAACACTGAAGCTTTCTTT; cdr3_aa: CASSQRSGIGNTEAFF
clone_size: once; v_call: TRBV5-4; j_call: TRBJ2-3; d_call: TRBD2; cdr3_nt: TGTGCCAGCAGCTTGGTAGCGGGAGCCGGGACAGATACGCAGTATTTT; cdr3_aa: CASSLVAGAGTDTQYF